This note documents a single T cell receptor beta chain sequence. The sample belongs to a study of T-cell memory formation after mild COVID-19. Study as a whole: Clustering of TCRs was largely donor specific.

The trim removed 8 bases at V and 0 bases at J, leaving 6 bases unmatched. The CDR3 spans 14 residues. The germline V gene has CDR1 LNHNV and CDR2 YYDKDF (reference sequence). TCRalpha and TCRbeta libraries used 5'RACE with constant-segment primers and UMIs. TCRdb called the 5' RACE reads again in MiXCR, with one record for every CDR3 protein. The sample lists hundreds of thousands of distinct CDR3 sequences; about 20% were seen once. What was sequenced was PBMCs or a T cell subset sorted from them (not recorded which). The chain carries TRBV15 and TRBJ2-5; 7 bases agree with TRBD2. The source of this sequence is an adult woman who had mild COVID-19 (a few samples of this study predate the infection). Cell type and time point are not known. The CDR3 spells CATGIAGYQETQYF. The CDR3 DNA is TGTGCCACCGGGATAGCGGGCTACCAAGAGACCCAGTACTTC.